Listed below are T cell receptor beta chains from one sample, sequenced in a study of blood T cell repertoires in COVID-19. Produced via immunoSEQ multiplex PCR; TCRdb's table is partial and in-frame only. The data show under 250,000 clones, 75% to 85% seen once. The material sequenced was peripheral blood. The receptors stem from a woman aged 70-85 years with COVID-19, enrolled during active disease. Both conserved end residues are part of each CDR3. A D gene is named only where the DNA matches it firmly. Clone size is shown for a subset of rows, as once, few, many or a class of expanded clone.

.,TRBD1,TRBV5-1,TRBJ1-5,CASSLEGAQPQHF,TGCGCCAGCAGCTTGGAGGGGGCTCAGCCCCAGCATTTT
.,.,TRBV7-7,TRBJ2-7,CASSAGRTAYEQYF,TGTGCTAGCAGCGCAGGCCGGACAGCCTACGAGCAGTACTTC
few,TRBD1,TRBV19,TRBJ2-5,CASRGDRDNQETQYF,TGTGCCAGTAGGGGGGACAGGGATAACCAAGAGACCCAGTACTTC
.,.,TRBV4-1,TRBJ2-3,CASSQFTGTDTQYF,TGCGCCAGCAGCCAATTCACAGGAACAGATACGCAGTATTTT
.,TRBD1,TRBV5-1,TRBJ2-5,CASSLLQGKQETQYF,TGCGCCAGCAGCTTGCTACAGGGGAAGCAAGAGACCCAGTACTTC
.,TRBD1,TRBV10-3,TRBJ1-2,CAITPDRVPSNYGYTF,TGTGCCATCACCCCGGACAGGGTTCCCTCTAACTATGGCTACACCTTC
.,TRBD2,TRBV5-4,TRBJ2-7,CASSLSGRSYEQYF,TGTGCCAGCAGCCTTAGCGGGAGGAGTTACGAGCAGTACTTC
.,.,TRBV29-1,TRBJ1-1,CSVEGIESGSLF,TGCAGCGTTGAAGGTATTGAGAGCGGATCGTTATTT
.,.,TRBV13,TRBJ1-3,CASSLRGGTGNTIYF,TGTGCCAGCAGCCTCAGGGGAGGGACTGGAAACACCATATATTTT
.,TRBD1,TRBV9,TRBJ2-1,CASSEGQGYNEQFF,TGTGCCAGCAGCGAGGGACAGGGGTACAATGAGCAGTTCTTC
.,.,TRBV6-2/TRBV6-3,TRBJ1-5,CASSYTGTVNQPQHF,TGTGCCAGCAGTTATACCGGGACTGTTAATCAGCCCCAGCATTTT
.,.,TRBV19,TRBJ1-1,CASSIFPNHEAFF,TGTGCCAGTAGTATTTTCCCTAACCATGAAGCTTTCTTT
once,.,TRBV5-1,TRBJ2-2,CATGAVANTGELFF,TGCGCCACTGGGGCTGTCGCGAACACCGGGGAGCTGTTTTTT
.,TRBD1,TRBV2,TRBJ2-5,CASNPDRGRETQYF,TGTGCCAGCAACCCCGACAGGGGACGGGAGACCCAGTACTTC
.,TRBD1,TRBV9,TRBJ1-2,CASSLQGADGYTF,TGTGCCAGCAGCCTTCAGGGGGCGGATGGCTACACCTTC
.,TRBD1,TRBV19,TRBJ2-3,CASSPWGTGPTDTQYF,TGTGCCAGTAGTCCCTGGGGGACAGGGCCCACAGATACGCAGTATTTT
.,TRBD2,TRBV12-3/TRBV12-4,TRBJ2-1,CASSLRGGPEQFF,TGTGCCAGCAGTTTGCGGGGGGGGCCCGAGCAGTTCTTC
.,TRBD2,TRBV6-2/TRBV6-3,TRBJ2-1,CASSLAGGPYNEQFF,TGTGCCAGCAGTTTAGCGGGAGGGCCCTACAATGAGCAGTTCTTC
.,.,TRBV11-3,TRBJ2-3,CASVPSRGRVAENTQYF,TGTGCCAGCGTCCCCTCCCGCGGCAGGGTAGCTGAAAATACGCAGTATTTT
.,.,TRBV19,TRBJ1-2,CASRRVPDYGYTF,TGTGCCAGTAGGAGGGTGCCGGACTATGGCTACACCTTC
once,.,TRBV18,TRBJ1-6,CASSPTGTTDSPLHF,TGTGCCAGCTCACCAACGGGGACAACAGATTCACCCCTCCACTTT
.,.,TRBV19,TRBJ2-2,CASSRRDTGELFF,TGTGCCAGTAGTAGAAGAGACACCGGGGAGCTGTTTTTT
.,.,TRBV11-2,TRBJ1-2,CASRHLRGRNVNYGYTF,TGTGCCAGCAGACACCTGCGGGGCAGGAATGTGAACTATGGCTACACCTTC
.,TRBD2,TRBV7-8,TRBJ2-1,CASSLVWLAGTNEQFF,TGTGCCAGCAGCTTAGTCTGGCTAGCGGGGACTAATGAGCAGTTCTTC
.,TRBD1,TRBV19,TRBJ1-4,CASSLMTGATNEKLFF,TGTGCCAGTAGCCTTATGACAGGGGCAACTAATGAAAAACTGTTTTTT
once,.,TRBV7-8,TRBJ1-2,CASTNQGHSGGYTF,TGTGCCAGCACCAACCAGGGACATTCGGGTGGCTACACCTTC
.,.,TRBV6-2/TRBV6-3,TRBJ2-6,CASSYWGVSGANVLTF,TGTGCCAGCAGTTACTGGGGGGTCTCTGGGGCCAACGTCCTGACTTTC
few,.,TRBV10-3,TRBJ1-2,CAISVYADYGYTF,TGTGCCATCAGTGTATATGCGGACTATGGCTACACCTTC
.,.,TRBV3-1/TRBV3-2,TRBJ1-2,CASSPYGGAKGYTF,TGTGCCAGCAGCCCCTATGGGGGGGCAAAGGGCTACACCTTC
.,.,TRBV4-3,TRBJ1-2,CASSQDSGQPYGYTF,TGCGCCAGCAGCCAAGACTCCGGACAGCCCTATGGCTACACCTTC
.,.,TRBV7-3,TRBJ2-3,CASSPYREDTQYF,TGTGCCAGCAGCCCCTACAGGGAGGATACGCAGTATTTT
.,.,TRBV6-1,TRBJ1-4,CASSEAGDTARKLFF,TGTGCCAGCAGTGAAGCGGGGGACACCGCCCGAAAACTGTTTTTT
.,.,TRBV6-2/TRBV6-3,TRBJ1-1,CASSYSGAGYTEAFF,TGTGCCAGCAGTTACTCGGGGGCTGGTTACACTGAAGCTTTCTTT
.,.,TRBV19,TRBJ2-2,CASRIIGLGELFF,TGTGCCAGCCGAATCATCGGGTTAGGGGAGCTGTTTTTT
few,TRBD1,TRBV19,TRBJ1-3,CASSIASDRGRNTIYF,TGTGCCAGTAGTATAGCCTCGGACAGGGGGCGAAACACCATATATTTT
.,.,TRBV7-9,TRBJ2-5,CASSGIGETQYF,TGTGCCAGCTCCGGGATTGGTGAGACCCAGTACTTC
.,.,TRBV18,TRBJ1-5,CASSPDRTDQPQHF,TGTGCCAGCTCACCAGACCGCACAGATCAGCCCCAGCATTTT
.,TRBD2,TRBV19,TRBJ2-7,CASSIHRSGGGYEQYF,TGTGCCAGTAGCATTCATCGCTCGGGGGGGGGATACGAGCAGTACTTC
once,.,TRBV24-1,TRBJ2-5,CATSPSRGLAGVETQYF,TGTGCCACCAGTCCTTCGAGGGGGCTAGCGGGTGTTGAGACCCAGTACTTC
.,.,TRBV7-2,TRBJ1-4,CASSLAVTVATNEKLFF,TGTGCCAGCAGCTTAGCCGTGACAGTTGCAACTAATGAAAAACTGTTTTTT